One TCR beta chain is described in this entry. In the same sample, other DNA sequences code for this CDR3. This specimen comes from a study of blood T cell repertoires in COVID-19. The table came from immunoSEQ multiplex PCR; TCRdb's copy has only in-frame clones and leaves some out. The sample yields about 42,000 clones, approximately 88% seen once. CDR3 length equals 13 residues. CDR1 is LNHDA and CDR2 is SQIVND in the germline V gene (reference sequence). Trimming removed 3 bases at V and 1 base at J, with 7 bases between. The receptor comes from a human donor in a cohort sampled during active COVID-19. The chain carries TRBV19 and TRBJ2-7; D not resolved. Source material: peripheral blood. The chain's CDR3 is CASSISRSYEQYF. The CDR3 nucleotides read TGTGCCAGTAGTATCAGCAGGTCCTACGAGCAGTACTTC.